One sample yielded the 3 T cell receptor beta chains listed below, sequenced in a study of neurological immune-mediated disorders. MiXCR was run by TCRdb on the 5' RACE reads, yielding one entry per CDR3 protein. Found here are under 75,000 distinct CDR3 sequences, approximately 3.4% of them singletons; the top ten hold 4% to 6.5%. The sequenced material came from PBMCs. Source of these receptors: a woman aged 45-59 years with multiple sclerosis.

This clonotype was found many times. This rearrangement joins TRBV24-1 to TRBJ2-7; TRBD2 agrees at 12 bases. Per germline, CDR1 KGHDR and CDR2 SFDVKD. V lost 4 bases, J lost 1 base, and 4 bases stayed unmatched. This CDR3 contains 16 residues. The CDR3 bases are TGTGCCACCAGTGAGGCTGGACTAGCGGGGTCCTACGAGCAGTACTTC. Translated: CATSEAGLAGSYEQYF.

In its sample, this clonotype was seen many times. The gene calls are TRBV6-1 and TRBJ2-2; TRBD1 is a possible D gene (6 bases). Per germline, CDR1 MNHNS and CDR2 SASEGT. V was cut by 4 bases and J by 5 bases, with 8 bases left in between. This CDR3 region has 13 residues. The DNA for the CDR3 is TGTGCCAGCAGTGGAGGGGGTACCGGGGAGCTGTTTTTT. It encodes CASSGGGTGELFF.

In this sample, this clonotype turned up many times. V is TRBV4-1 and J is TRBJ2-2, with D possibly being TRBD2 (7 bases). Trimming removed 3 bases at V and 5 bases at J, with 16 bases between. In germline, CDR1 is MGHRA, CDR2 YSYEKL. This CDR3 contains 16 residues. The CDR3 spells CASSHRLGGATGELFF. The CDR3 DNA is TGCGCCAGCAGCCACCGCTTGGGGGGGGCTACCGGGGAGCTGTTTTTT.